One and the same sample provided the 3 T cell receptor beta chains below, sequenced in a study of siplizumab effects on memory and regulatory T cells. The repertoire was sequenced with immunoSEQ multiplex PCR; TCRdb's copy has only in-frame clones and lacks some. The data hold approximately 100,000 clones, with around 95% observed a single time. Sequences were obtained from Tregs sorted from blood. The receptors derive from a human donor in good health.

The rearrangement uses TRBV27 and TRBJ2-1, with 8 bases identical to TRBD2. J gave up 3 bases and V 6 bases, and 7 bases lay outside the gene matches. The germline V gene encodes CDR1 MNHEY and CDR2 SMNVEV (reference sequence). There are 15 residues in the CDR3. The chain's CDR3 is CASRNAGGLYNEQFF. CDR3 in DNA: TGTGCCAGCAGAAATGCGGGAGGTCTCTACAATGAGCAGTTCTTC.

The chain has TRBV28 and TRBJ1-3, with 7 bases lining up with TRBD1. The germline V gene encodes CDR1 MDHEN and CDR2 SYDVKM. The J segment lost 4 bases and the V segment lost 6 bases, leaving 6 bases of the junction unmatched. This CDR3 is built from 14 residues. The CDR3 DNA reads as TGTGCCAGCAGGCCTGCAGGGGGAGGAAACACCATATATTTT. Residues: CASRPAGGGNTIYF. The entire variable domain, with the rest obtained from reference TRBV28 and TRBJ1-3, is as follows: DVKVTQSSRYLVKRTGEKVFLECVQDMDHENMFWYRQDPGLGLRLIYFSYDVKMKEKGDIPEGYSVSREKKERFSLILESASTNQTSMYLCASRPAGGGNTIYFGEGSWLTVV.

The chain recombines TRBV5-1 with TRBJ2-6; TRBD2 matches at 9 bases. CDR3 length equals 19 residues. V was pared by 0 bases and J by 3 bases, with 10 bases of the junction left unmatched. Germline V gene lookup returns CDR1 SGHRS and CDR2 YFSETQ. The CDR3 reads CASSLGRGGRASGANVLTF. The CDR3 DNA reads as TGCGCCAGCAGCTTGGGCCGGGGCGGGAGGGCCAGTGGGGCCAACGTCCTGACTTTC.